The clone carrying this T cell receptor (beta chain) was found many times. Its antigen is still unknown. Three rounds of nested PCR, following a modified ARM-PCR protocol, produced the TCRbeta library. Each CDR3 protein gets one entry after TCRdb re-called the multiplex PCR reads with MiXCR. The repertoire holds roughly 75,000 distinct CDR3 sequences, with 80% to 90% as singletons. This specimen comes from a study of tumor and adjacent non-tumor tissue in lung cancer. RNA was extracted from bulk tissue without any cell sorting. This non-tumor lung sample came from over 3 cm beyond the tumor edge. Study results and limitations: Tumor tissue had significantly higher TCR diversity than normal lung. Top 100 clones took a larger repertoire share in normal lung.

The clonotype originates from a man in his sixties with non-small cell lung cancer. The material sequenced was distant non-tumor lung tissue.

The chain's CDR3 is CASSLDRSLKTQYF. For the CDR3, the DNA is TGTGCCAGCAGCTTGGACAGGTCTTTGAAGACCCAGTACTTC. This rearrangement joins TRBV5-6 to TRBJ2-5, with D perhaps TRBD1 (5 bases). The V gene's germline CDR1 is SGHDT and CDR2 YYEEEE. The CDR3 is 14 residues long. V was pared by 0 bases and J by 6 bases, with 12 bases between.